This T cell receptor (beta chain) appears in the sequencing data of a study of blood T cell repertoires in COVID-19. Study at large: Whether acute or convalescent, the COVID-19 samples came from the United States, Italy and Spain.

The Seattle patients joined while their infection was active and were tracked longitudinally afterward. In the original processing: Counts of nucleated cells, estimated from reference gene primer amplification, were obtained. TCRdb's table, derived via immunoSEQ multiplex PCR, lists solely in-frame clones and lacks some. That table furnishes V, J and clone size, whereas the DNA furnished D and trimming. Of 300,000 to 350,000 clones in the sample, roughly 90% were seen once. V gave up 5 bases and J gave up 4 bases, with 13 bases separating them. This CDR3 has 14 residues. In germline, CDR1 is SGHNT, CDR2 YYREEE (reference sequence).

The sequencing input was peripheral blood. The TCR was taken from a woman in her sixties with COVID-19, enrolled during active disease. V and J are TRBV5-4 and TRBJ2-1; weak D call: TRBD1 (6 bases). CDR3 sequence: CASRTGQGYNEQFF. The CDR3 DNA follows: TGTGCCAGCAGAACCGGGCAGGGGTACAATGAGCAGTTCTTC.